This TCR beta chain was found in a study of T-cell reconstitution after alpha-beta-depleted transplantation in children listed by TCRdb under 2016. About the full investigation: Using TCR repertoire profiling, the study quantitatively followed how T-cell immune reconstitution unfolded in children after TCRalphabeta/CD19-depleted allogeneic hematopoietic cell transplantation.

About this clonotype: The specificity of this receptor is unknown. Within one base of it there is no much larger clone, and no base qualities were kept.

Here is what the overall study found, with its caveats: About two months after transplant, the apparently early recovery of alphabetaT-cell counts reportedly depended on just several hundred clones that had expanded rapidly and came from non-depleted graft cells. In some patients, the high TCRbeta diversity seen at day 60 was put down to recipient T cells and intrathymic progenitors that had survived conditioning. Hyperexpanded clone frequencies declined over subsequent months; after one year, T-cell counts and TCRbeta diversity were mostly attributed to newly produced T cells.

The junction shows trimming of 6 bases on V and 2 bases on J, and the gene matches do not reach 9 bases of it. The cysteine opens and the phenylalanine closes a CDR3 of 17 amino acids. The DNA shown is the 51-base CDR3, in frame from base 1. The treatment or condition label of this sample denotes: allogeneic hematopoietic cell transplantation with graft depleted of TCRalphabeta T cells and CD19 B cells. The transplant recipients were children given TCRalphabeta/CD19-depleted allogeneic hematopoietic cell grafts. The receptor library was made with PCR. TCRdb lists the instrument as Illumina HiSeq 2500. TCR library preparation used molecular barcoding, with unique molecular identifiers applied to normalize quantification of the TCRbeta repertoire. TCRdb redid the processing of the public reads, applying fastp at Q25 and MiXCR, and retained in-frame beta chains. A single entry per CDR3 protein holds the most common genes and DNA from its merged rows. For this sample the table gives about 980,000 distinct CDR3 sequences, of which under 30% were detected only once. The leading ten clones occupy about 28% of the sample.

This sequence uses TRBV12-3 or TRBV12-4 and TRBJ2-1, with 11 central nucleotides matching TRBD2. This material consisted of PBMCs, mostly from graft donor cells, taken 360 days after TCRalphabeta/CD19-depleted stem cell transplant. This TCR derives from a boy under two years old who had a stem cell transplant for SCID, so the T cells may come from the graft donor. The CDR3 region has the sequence CASSHHSGGGTYNEQFF. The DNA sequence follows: TGTGCCAGCAGCCATCATAGCGGGGGGGGAACCTACAATGAGCAGTTCTTC.